Below are 20 T cell receptor beta chains sequenced from a single sample in a study of T-cell memory formation after mild COVID-19. Each CDR3 protein gets one entry after TCRdb re-called the 5' RACE reads with MiXCR. The sample has nearly 250,000 distinct CDR3 sequences, less than 20% seen once. Sequencing was performed on PBMCs or a T cell subset sorted from them (not recorded which). These receptors were taken from an adult woman who had mild COVID-19 (a few samples of this study predate the infection). Cell type and time point are not known.

The V and J genes are TRBV11-2 and TRBJ2-1; D is ambiguous. This CDR3 has 11 residues. Germline CDR1 is SGHAT and CDR2 is FQNNGV. The V gene lost 4 bases and the J gene lost 10 bases, with 8 bases spanning the gap. The CDR3 DNA follows: TGTGCCAGCAGCTCCGCCTGGGAGCAGTTCTTC. This translates into CASSSAWEQFF.

This chain connects TRBV10-3 to TRBJ1-2; TRBD1 matches 8 bases. This CDR3 region has 14 residues. The germline V gene has CDR1 ENHRY and CDR2 SYGVKD. J lost 2 bases, V lost 6 bases, and 5 bases had no gene match. CDR3 DNA: TGTGCCATCAGCACCGGACAGGGCAACTATGGCTACACCTTC. This translates into CAISTGQGNYGYTF.

This clonotype was detected a few times. The rearrangement links TRBV21-1 to TRBJ1-5. TRBV21-1 is a known pseudogene. The CDR3 totals 9 residues. The CDR3 bases are TGTGCCAGCAATCAGCCCCAGCATTTT. Residues: CASNQPQHF.

The rearrangement joins TRBV29-1 to TRBJ2-5; no clear D. The germline gives CDR1 SQVTM, CDR2 ANQGSEA. This CDR3 has 12 amino acids. Trimming cost V 2 bases and J 4 bases, with 8 bases left between them. Written as DNA, the CDR3 is TGCAGCGTTGAACAATGGGGAGAGACCCAGTACTTC. Protein product: CSVEQWGETQYF.

The sample holds many counts of this clonotype. This rearrangement joins TRBV20-1 to TRBJ2-3; D is ambiguous. Between the trimmed V and J ends, which lost 5 bases and 6 bases, there was a span of 9 bases. CDR1 DFQATT and CDR2 SNEGSKA come from the germline V gene (reference sequence). This CDR3 comprises 11 residues. The CDR3 DNA is TGCAGTGCTCTCAGGCAGGATACGCAGTATTTT. Its translation: CSALRQDTQYF.

This clonotype was seen many times. The V and J genes are TRBV3-1 and TRBJ1-1, with no clear D. The CDR3 totals 13 residues. Germline assignment: CDR1 LGHDT and CDR2 YNNKEL (reference sequence). V was clipped by 1 base and J by 5 bases, with 8 bases between them. The CDR3 protein is CASSQVLGTEAFF. In DNA form, the CDR3 reads TGTGCCAGCAGCCAAGTGTTGGGGACTGAAGCTTTCTTT. The full variable domain, rest sourced from reference TRBV3-1 and TRBJ1-1, is DTAVSQTPKYLVTQMGNDKSIKCEQNLGHDTMYWYKQDSKKFLKIMFSYNNKELIINETVPNRFSPKSPDKAHLNLHINSLELGDSAVYFCASSQVLGTEAFFGQGTRLTVV.

This clonotype was detected ten times or more. The chain uses TRBV20-1 and TRBJ2-3; 11 bases line up with TRBD2. V dropped 1 base and J dropped 5; count of bases not matched to a gene: 2. There are 14 residues in the CDR3. In germline, CDR1 is DFQATT, CDR2 SNEGSKA (reference sequence). The CDR3 region is CSARVAGGRDTQYF. CDR3 sequence (DNA): TGCAGTGCTAGAGTAGCGGGGGGGCGAGATACGCAGTATTTT.

This clonotype was seen more than once but under ten times. V usage is TRBV12-3 or TRBV12-4 and J usage is TRBJ2-3; D uncertain. V was trimmed by 0 bases and J by 6 bases, leaving 10 bases between them. CDR3 length: 14 amino acids. CDR3 nucleotide sequence: TGTGCCAGCAGTTTAGCGGCTAGGCTGGATACGCAGTATTTT. It yields the protein CASSLAARLDTQYF.

V is TRBV5-1 and J is TRBJ2-7, with 7 bases matching TRBD1. Germline trimming cut 5 bases from V and 4 bases from J; bases unmatched to any gene: 9. Per germline, CDR1 SGHRS and CDR2 YFSETQ. The CDR3 spans 14 residues. CDR3 DNA: TGCGCCAGCAGACCCACAGGGGCCTTTTACGAGCAGTACTTC. It translates to CASRPTGAFYEQYF.

This clonotype occurred many times. The rearrangement links TRBV7-9 to TRBJ1-6, with unresolved D. The germline gives CDR1 SEHNR, CDR2 FQNEAQ (reference sequence). The V end was cut by 4 bases, the J end by 8 bases, with 15 bases between. The CDR3 has 15 amino acids. CDR3 residues: CASSSRIGTDSPLHF. In nucleotides, the CDR3 is TGTGCCAGCAGCTCGCGGATCGGAACCGATTCACCCCTCCACTTT.

This sequence joins TRBV10-3 and TRBJ2-2, with D perhaps matching TRBD2 (5 bases). CDR3 length: 14 residues. Trimming stripped 0 bases from V and 7 bases from J, with 9 bases between. Germline values: CDR1 ENHRY, CDR2 SYGVKD. CDR3 residues: CAISESTGSGELFF. As DNA, the CDR3 is TGTGCCATCAGTGAGTCGACGGGGAGCGGGGAGCTGTTTTTT.

The rearrangement uses TRBV5-1 and TRBJ1-2, with D unclear. The CDR3 runs 12 residues. The V gene lost 0 bases and the J gene lost 7 bases, with 7 bases spanning the gap. Germline lookup yields CDR1 SGHRS and CDR2 YFSETQ. The CDR3 DNA sequence: TGCGCCAGCAGCTTGGACCTGGGTGGCTACACCTTC. Translation: CASSLDLGGYTF.

The chain links TRBV19 to TRBJ1-2; D perhaps matches TRBD1 (6 bases). The germline V and J ends were trimmed by 6 bases and 5 bases, with 16 bases remaining between them. The CDR3 contains 14 residues. Germline V lookup: CDR1 LNHDA, CDR2 SQIVND (reference sequence). The DNA of the CDR3 is TGTGCCAGTAGAAGTACACAGGGAGTTTATGGCTACACCTTC. This encodes CASRSTQGVYGYTF.

This clonotype came up a few times. The chain couples TRBV29-1 to TRBJ2-7; TRBD1 matches at 11 bases. The germline V gene encodes CDR1 SQVTM and CDR2 ANQGSEA. V gave up 4 bases and J gave up 2 bases; unmatched junction bases: 13. The CDR3 covers 17 residues. The CDR3 loop reads CSVGGFRDRGSTYEQYF. CDR3 DNA sequence: TGCAGCGTTGGCGGGTTCCGGGACAGGGGGAGTACCTACGAGCAGTACTTC.

This clonotype was counted a few times. V gene TRBV6-6 combines with J gene TRBJ1-5; no clear D gene. Germline lookup yields CDR1 MNHNY and CDR2 SVGAGI (reference sequence). The CDR3 is 14 residues long. With 2 bases removed from V and 7 bases from J, the gap between germline ends came to 12 bases. The chain's CDR3 is CASSYKGAAQPQHF. Here the CDR3 DNA reads TGTGCCAGCAGTTACAAGGGAGCAGCGCAGCCCCAGCATTTT.

V is TRBV4-1 and J is TRBJ2-3, with 7 bases matching TRBD2. Germline assignment: CDR1 MGHRA and CDR2 YSYEKL. CDR3 length: 15 amino acids. V shed 6 bases and J 2 bases; nucleotides not matched to a gene: 8. The CDR3 region is CASRGRERDTDTQYF. CDR3 DNA: TGCGCCAGCAGGGGAAGAGAGCGGGACACAGATACGCAGTATTTT.

This rearrangement joins TRBV12-3 or TRBV12-4 to TRBJ2-1, with D perhaps TRBD1 or TRBD2 (6 bases each). The CDR3 covers 13 residues. The germline V and J ends were trimmed by 3 bases and 7 bases, with 10 bases remaining between them. In DNA, the CDR3 is TGTGCCAGCAGTTTGAGGGGGGAGAATGAGCAGTTCTTC. This codes for CASSLRGENEQFF.

This clonotype appeared a few times. J is TRBJ1-6 and V is TRBV20-1; D is perhaps TRBD1 (5 bases). The length of the CDR3 is 14 residues. CDR1 is DFQATT and CDR2 is SNEGSKA in the germline V gene (reference sequence). V gave up 3 bases and J gave up 7 bases, with 13 bases separating them. The CDR3 protein is CSASATVGNSPLHF. The CDR3 bases are TGCAGTGCTAGCGCGACAGTTGGCAATTCACCCCTCCACTTT.

The J gene is TRBJ2-6, the V gene TRBV2; TRBD2 might be the D (6 bases). Germline CDR1 SNHLY, CDR2 FYNNEI. V was clipped by 6 bases and J by 0 bases, with 18 bases between them. The CDR3 is 18 amino acids. The CDR3 DNA reads TGTGCCAGCAGGAACCCCGGGACTCCCAGCTCTGGGGCCAACGTCCTGACTTTC. It encodes CASRNPGTPSSGANVLTF.

This chain's CDR3 is CSARSGSGTDTQYF. The CDR3 region has the DNA TGCAGTGCTAGGAGCGGGAGCGGCACAGATACGCAGTATTTT. The gene calls are TRBV20-1 and TRBJ2-3, with TRBD2 matching over 8 bases. This CDR3 comprises 14 residues. Losses at the gene ends were 3 bases for V and 1 base for J; bases not matched to a gene: 3. The germline V gene has CDR1 DFQATT and CDR2 SNEGSKA (reference sequence).